The 25 T cell receptor beta chains reported below all come from one sample, sequenced in a study of OX40 agonist ivuxolimab in advanced cancers. Produced via immunoSEQ multiplex PCR; TCRdb's table is partial and in-frame only. The data hold tens of thousands of clones, with under 95% observed a single time. The material was CD4+ or CD8+ T cells sorted from blood, obtained in a trial of the OX40 agonist ivuxolimab. The receptors originated from an adult with an advanced solid tumor such as melanoma, head and neck, liver or kidney cancer.

The rearrangement joins TRBV28 to TRBJ2-3; 8 nucleotides match TRBD1. There are 15 residues in the CDR3. Germline assignment: CDR1 MDHEN and CDR2 SYDVKM. Unmatched junction bases numbered 7, after V lost 6 bases and J lost 2 bases. CDR3 DNA: TGTGCCAGCAGCTTCAGGGGGCGCCCCACAGATACGCAGTATTTT. Translated, it gives CASSFRGRPTDTQYF. Together with reference TRBV28 and TRBJ2-3, the CDR3 gives the full variable domain: DVKVTQSSRYLVKRTGEKVFLECVQDMDHENMFWYRQDPGLGLRLIYFSYDVKMKEKGDIPEGYSVSREKKERFSLILESASTNQTSMYLCASSFRGRPTDTQYFGPGTRLTVL.

This clone was counted a few times. The chain employs TRBV7-2 and TRBJ2-7; TRBD1 or TRBD2 may be the D gene (7 bases each). From germline, CDR1 is SGHTA and CDR2 FQGNSA. The CDR3 is made up of 15 amino acids. V dropped 5 bases and J dropped 2 bases, with 16 bases sitting between them. The DNA of the CDR3 is TGTGCCAGCAGCCGGATCAGGGGGGGCCCCTACGAGCAGTACTTC. Amino acid sequence: CASSRIRGGPYEQYF.

The CDR3 region has the DNA TGTGCCAGCAGCGTAGCCCCTAGGCTTAATAATGAGCAGTTCTTC. Amino acids: CASSVAPRLNNEQFF. The chain is built from TRBV9 and TRBJ2-1; D ambiguous. CDR1 SGDLS and CDR2 YYNGEE come from the germline V gene. With 0 bases removed from V and 7 bases from J, the gap between germline ends came to 14 bases. The CDR3 extends over 15 amino acids.

The chain joins TRBV19 to TRBJ2-1; the match to TRBD2 covers 7 bases. The CDR3 sequence is 15 residues long. Germline CDR1 reads LNHDA; CDR2 reads SQIVND (reference sequence). V lost 7 bases and J lost 3; bases outside the gene matches: 9. CDR3 DNA: TGTGCCAGTACCTCTCCAGGGACTATCTACAATGAGCAGTTCTTC. Residues: CASTSPGTIYNEQFF.

The chain combines TRBV28 with TRBJ1-1, with 7 bases fitting TRBD1. V lost 7 bases to trimming and J lost 9 bases; unmatched junction nucleotides: 2. Germline V gene lookup returns CDR1 MDHEN and CDR2 SYDVKM. The length of the CDR3 is 10 residues. The CDR3 bases are TGTGCCAGCATGGGACAGCAAGCTTTCTTT. This gives the protein CASMGQQAFF.

This clone has a handful of counts. The chain recombines TRBV5-6 with TRBJ1-2, with D perhaps matching TRBD1 (5 bases). V gave up 2 bases and J gave up 8 bases, with 10 bases separating them. This CDR3 is 12 amino acids long. Per the germline V gene, CDR1 is SGHDT and CDR2 is YYEEEE. The DNA of the CDR3 is TGTGCCAGCAGCTTCCAGGGTCAAGGCTACACCTTC. Amino acids: CASSFQGQGYTF.

This chain connects TRBV6-5 to TRBJ1-3; tentatively, D is TRBD1 (5 bases). This CDR3 comprises 13 residues. CDR1 is MNHEY and CDR2 is SVGAGI in the germline V gene. V dropped 8 bases and J dropped 2 bases, with 10 bases sitting between them. The CDR3 here is CASRREAGNTIYF. DNA of the CDR3: TGTGCCAGCCGCAGGGAGGCTGGAAACACCATATATTTT.

J is TRBJ1-2 and V is TRBV28, with a weak D call TRBD1 (6 bases). V lost 2 bases, J lost 8 bases, and 15 bases lay in between. Germline V gene data show CDR1 as MDHEN and CDR2 as SYDVKM. This CDR3 comprises 14 residues. DNA of the CDR3: TGTGCCAGCAGTTTACCACAGGGAACATACGGCTACACCTTC. The encoded protein is CASSLPQGTYGYTF.

The chain joins TRBV28 to TRBJ2-1; 7 bases align to TRBD1. Germline CDR1 MDHEN, CDR2 SYDVKM. V shed 6 bases, J shed 9 bases, and the junction held 8 bases outside the gene matches. The CDR3 has 13 residues. The CDR3 nucleotides are TGTGCCAGCAGCGACAGGGATCGGGGTGAGCAGTTCTTC. This sequence encodes CASSDRDRGEQFF.

This clone was observed a few times. This chain connects TRBV4-1 to TRBJ1-1; tentative D call: TRBD1 (6 bases). V shed 5 bases and J shed 1 base, with 11 bases lying between them. Germline V CDR1 and CDR2: MGHRA, YSYEKL. This CDR3 region has 14 residues. The CDR3 sequence is CASSWTEGNTEAFF. CDR3 DNA: TGCGCCAGCAGCTGGACAGAGGGGAACACTGAAGCTTTCTTT.

This chain uses TRBV30 with TRBJ2-5; D is perhaps TRBD1 or TRBD2 (6 bases each). This CDR3 region has 13 residues. Per the germline V gene, CDR1 is GTSNPN and CDR2 is SVGIG (reference sequence). The V end was cut by 2 bases, the J end by 4 bases, with 11 bases between. This chain's CDR3 is CAWSRGGPETQYF. The CDR3 region has the DNA TGTGCCTGGAGTCGTGGGGGGCCAGAGACCCAGTACTTC.

The genes are TRBV29-1 and TRBJ2-5, with TRBD1 as a possible D gene (5 bases). Germline V gene lookup returns CDR1 SQVTM and CDR2 ANQGSEA. CDR3 length: 10 residues. The V and J ends lost 7 bases and 2 bases respectively, with 5 bases between them. Here the CDR3 DNA reads TGCAGCGGACAGCAAGAGACCCAGTACTTC. Translated, it gives CSGQQETQYF.

In this sample, this clone turned up a few times. This chain connects TRBV7-2 to TRBJ2-5, with D tentatively TRBD1 (5 bases). The CDR3 covers 13 residues. V was pared by 5 bases and J by 0 bases, with 7 bases between. Germline V lookup: CDR1 SGHTA, CDR2 FQGNSA. The CDR3 sequence: CASSLQDQETQYF. The CDR3 nucleotides read TGTGCCAGCAGCCTACAGGACCAAGAGACCCAGTACTTC.

The genes are TRBV7-2 and TRBJ2-3; a possible D gene is TRBD1 (5 bases). Trimming took 4 bases from V and 2 from J, leaving 16 bases between them. This CDR3 comprises 16 residues. CDR1 is SGHTA, CDR2 FQGNSA, per germline. This chain's CDR3 is CASSSKRRGPTDTQYF. Here the CDR3 DNA reads TGTGCCAGCAGCTCGAAACGTAGGGGTCCCACAGATACGCAGTATTTT. The full variable domain, with the rest looked up from reference TRBV7-2 and TRBJ2-3, is GAGVSQSPSNKVTEKGKDVELRCDPISGHTALYWYRQSLGQGLEFLIYFQGNSAPDKSGLPSDRFSAERTGGSVSTLTIQRTQQEDSAVYLCASSSKRRGPTDTQYFGPGTRLTVL.

The chain couples TRBV4-1 to TRBJ2-7; 7 bases are shared with TRBD1. V dropped 1 base and J dropped 7; count of bases not matched to a gene: 22. Germline V gene data show CDR1 as MGHRA and CDR2 as YSYEKL. This CDR3 has 19 amino acids. The CDR3 DNA reads TGCGCCAGCAGCCAAGTTTCGACAGGGAGCGATCCGGTCCCTTGGGAGCAGTACTTC. This encodes CASSQVSTGSDPVPWEQYF.

The chain is built from TRBV6-4 and TRBJ2-1; D unresolved. Germline values: CDR1 MRHNA, CDR2 SNTAGT. Trimming took 4 bases from V and 7 from J, leaving 11 bases between them. The CDR3 is 13 residues long. For the CDR3, the DNA is TGTGCCAGCAGTGTTAGCACACCTAATGAGCAGTTCTTC. Translated: CASSVSTPNEQFF.

Points on this clone: Other nucleotide sequences from this sample produce the same CDR3. The chain has TRBV6-5 and TRBJ2-7; tentatively, D is TRBD2 (6 bases). The CDR3 totals 15 residues. Germline V gene lookup returns CDR1 MNHEY and CDR2 SVGAGI. V dropped 0 bases and J dropped 2 bases, with 11 bases sitting between them. The CDR3 sequence: CASSYSRRGPYEQYF. The CDR3 DNA reads TGTGCCAGCAGTTACTCGCGGCGGGGACCCTACGAGCAGTACTTC.

V is TRBV25-1 and J is TRBJ2-7, with 10 bases fitting TRBD2. This CDR3 region has 18 residues. Germline trimming cut 1 base from V and 4 bases from J; bases unmatched to any gene: 13. Germline V CDR1 and CDR2: MGHDK, SYGVNS. The chain's CDR3 is CASSESPGIAGGRYEQYF. In DNA form, the CDR3 reads TGTGCCAGCAGTGAATCTCCGGGAATAGCGGGGGGTAGGTACGAGCAGTACTTC.

The genes are TRBV18 and TRBJ1-1, with unresolved D. The CDR3 is 14 amino acids. Germline V gene lookup returns CDR1 KGHSH and CDR2 LQKENI. The V end was cut by 0 bases, the J end by 1 base, with 6 bases between. For the CDR3, the DNA is TGTGCCAGCTCACCACCGTCAGCGAACACTGAAGCTTTCTTT. It specifies CASSPPSANTEAFF.

This chain uses TRBV28 with TRBJ2-7, with D possibly TRBD1 on 5 matching bases. V dropped 6 bases and J dropped 3 bases, with 18 bases sitting between them. This CDR3 is 15 amino acids long. The germline V gene has CDR1 MDHEN and CDR2 SYDVKM. As DNA, the CDR3 is TGTGCCAGCAGCCCTGGACACCCCCCTCTCTACGAGCAGTACTTC. This codes for CASSPGHPPLYEQYF.

This clone was picked up one time. The rearrangement links TRBV19 to TRBJ1-5; D not resolved. Trimming stripped 1 base from V and 6 bases from J, with 10 bases between. In germline, CDR1 is LNHDA, CDR2 SQIVND (reference sequence). The CDR3 length is 14 residues. CDR3: CASSIGLRGQPQHF. The CDR3 nucleotides read TGTGCCAGTAGTATAGGTTTGAGAGGTCAGCCCCAGCATTTT.

There are a few counts of this clone. The chain carries TRBV10-1 and TRBJ1-5, with no clear D. Germline V gives CDR1 WNHNN, CDR2 SYGVQD (reference sequence). There are 14 residues in the CDR3. Trimming shortened V by 5 bases and J by 3 bases, and 11 bases separated the two germline ends. CDR3 sequence reads: CASSKIGNNQPQHF. The CDR3 bases are TGCGCCAGCAGTAAGATTGGGAACAATCAGCCCCAGCATTTT.

This chain connects TRBV4-2 to TRBJ2-3, with D unclear. The V gene lost 6 bases and the J gene lost 5 bases, with 6 bases spanning the gap. The germline V gene has CDR1 LGHNA and CDR2 YNFKEQ. This CDR3 spans 11 amino acids. The CDR3 DNA follows: TGTGCCAGCAGAAGAGGAGATACGCAGTATTTT. The encoded protein is CASRRGDTQYF.

The chain has TRBV7-9 and TRBJ2-5; 8 bases are shared with TRBD1. The germline gives CDR1 SEHNR, CDR2 FQNEAQ (reference sequence). The CDR3 spans 13 residues. J gave up 4 bases and V 6 bases, and 4 bases lay outside the gene matches. The CDR3 DNA follows: TGTGCCAGCAGTCCTACAGGGGGAGAGACCCAGTACTTC. Translated: CASSPTGGETQYF.

The chain links TRBV11-3 to TRBJ2-5, with D perhaps being TRBD1 or TRBD2 (5 bases each). The CDR3 loop spans 16 amino acids. Germline V CDR1 and CDR2: SGHNT, YENEEA. V was trimmed by 5 bases and J by 2 bases, leaving 18 bases between them. Here the CDR3 DNA reads TGTGCCAGCAGCGTATCCACGGGACGACAACAAGAGACCCAGTACTTC. This encodes CASSVSTGRQQETQYF.